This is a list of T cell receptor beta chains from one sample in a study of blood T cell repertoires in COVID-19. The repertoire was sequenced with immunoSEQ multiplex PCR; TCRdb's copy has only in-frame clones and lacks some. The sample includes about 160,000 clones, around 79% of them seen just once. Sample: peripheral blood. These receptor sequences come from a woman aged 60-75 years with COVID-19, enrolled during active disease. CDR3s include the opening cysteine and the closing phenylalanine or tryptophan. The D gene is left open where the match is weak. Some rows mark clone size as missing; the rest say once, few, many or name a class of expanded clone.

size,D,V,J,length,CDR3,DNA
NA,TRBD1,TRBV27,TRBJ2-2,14,CASSNSGGSGELFF,TGTGCCAGCAGTAACTCAGGGGGCTCCGGGGAGCTGTTTTTT
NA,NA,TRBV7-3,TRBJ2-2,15,CASSPRTENRGELFF,TGTGCCAGCAGCCCCAGGACAGAGAACCGCGGGGAGCTGTTTTTT
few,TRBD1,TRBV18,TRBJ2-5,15,CASSPVGQGQETQYF,TGTGCCAGCTCACCAGTTGGACAGGGACAAGAGACCCAGTACTTC
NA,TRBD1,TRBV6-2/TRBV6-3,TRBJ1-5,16,CASSYPDRGLGQPQHF,TGTGCCAGCAGTTATCCGGACAGGGGGCTGGGTCAGCCCCAGCATTTT
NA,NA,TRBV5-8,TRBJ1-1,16,CASSLERRGSGTEAFF,TGTGCCAGCAGCTTGGAAAGACGCGGGTCGGGCACTGAAGCTTTCTTT
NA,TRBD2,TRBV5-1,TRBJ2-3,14,CASSSSGSIDTQYF,TGCGCCAGCAGCTCAAGCGGGAGTATAGATACGCAGTATTTT
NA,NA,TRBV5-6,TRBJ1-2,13,CASSLSLKYGYTF,TGTGCCAGCAGCTTGTCACTGAAGTATGGCTACACCTTC
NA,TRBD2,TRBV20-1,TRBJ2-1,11,CSAPTGREQFF,TGCAGTGCTCCCACCGGGAGGGAGCAGTTCTTC
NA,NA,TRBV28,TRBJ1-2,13,CASSSGNNYGYTF,TGTGCCAGCAGTTCCGGGAATAACTATGGCTACACCTTC
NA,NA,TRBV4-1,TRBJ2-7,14,CASSQEREAYEQYF,TGCGCCAGCAGCCAAGAGCGGGAAGCCTACGAGCAGTACTTC